Listed below are T cell receptor beta chains from one sample, sequenced in a study of control samples from healthy donors and cancer patients. Assay used: immunoSEQ multiplex PCR; TCRdb lists only in-frame clones, some missing. The sample carries approximately 150,000 clones, about 86% recorded once. The specimen sequenced was blood. The receptors shown here come from a man aged 18 to 29 in good health. Both conserved end residues are part of each CDR3. D genes are given only for firm matches. Some rows have no size entry. The others give once, few or many, or a class for an expanded clone.

few	TRBV6-1	TRBJ1-5	TRBD1	TGTGCCAGCAGTGTGTCACAGGGGATTAGCAATCAGCCCCAGCATTTT	CASSVSQGISNQPQHF
.	TRBV6-5	TRBJ1-1	TRBD1	TGTGCCAGCAGTATGACAGGGGGAAACACTGAAGCTTTCTTT	CASSMTGGNTEAFF
.	TRBV4-1	TRBJ2-2	.	TGCGCCAGCAGCCATAGCCCACTCGTGCGCAGGAACACCGGGGAGCTGTTTTTT	CASSHSPLVRRNTGELFF
once	TRBV28	TRBJ1-1	TRBD1	TGTGCCACTACGGGACAGGGGGCTGGAAACACTGAAGCTTTCTTT	CATTGQGAGNTEAFF
few	TRBV30	TRBJ2-1	.	TGTGCCTGGTTATCCCGGATTAGCTCCTACAATGAGCAGTTCTTC	CAWLSRISSYNEQFF
.	TRBV12-3/TRBV12-4	TRBJ2-1	.	TGTGCCAGCAGTCTACGCGACAATGAGCAGTTCTTC	CASSLRDNEQFF
once	TRBV28	TRBJ2-4	.	TGTGCCAGCCGGACGGATCTAGCCAAAAACATTCAGTACTTC	CASRTDLAKNIQYF
.	TRBV13	TRBJ2-5	TRBD2	TGTGCCAGCAGCTTAGCGGCGGGGGGGATTTACCAAGAGACCCAGTACTTC	CASSLAAGGIYQETQYF
.	TRBV2	TRBJ2-5	.	TGTGCCAGCGCTATAAGGGGGGAGACCCAGTACTTC	CASAIRGETQYF
.	TRBV6-5	TRBJ2-4	.	TGTGCCAGTAGGGGGGACGCGGCCAAAAACATTCAGTACTTC	CASRGDAAKNIQYF
.	TRBV5-6	TRBJ1-2	TRBD1	TGTGCCAGCAGCGGGGGGGACAGACATGGCCATGGCTACACCTTC	CASSGGDRHGHGYTF
.	TRBV4-3	TRBJ1-6	TRBD1	TGCGCCAGCAGGCACAAGGTGGACAGGGACAATTCACCCCTCCACTTT	CASRHKVDRDNSPLHF
.	TRBV3-1/TRBV3-2	TRBJ2-2	TRBD1	TGTGCCAGCAACTTACTGGGACAGGGAAGGACCGGGGAGCTGTTTTTT	CASNLLGQGRTGELFF
once	TRBV19	TRBJ2-3	TRBD2	TGTGCCAGTAGTGTGGGACTAGCGGGGGCGGGAGATACGCAGTATTTT	CASSVGLAGAGDTQYF
.	TRBV19	TRBJ2-1	.	TGTGCCAGTAGTATGGTAGGGAGTAGTGAGCAGTTCTTC	CASSMVGSSEQFF
.	TRBV6-5	TRBJ1-5	.	TGTGCCAGCAGCCCCCGCCGGGCGCCGGATCAGCCCCAGCATTTT	CASSPRRAPDQPQHF
.	TRBV2	TRBJ2-5	.	TGTGCCAGAGGGCCAATACAAGAGACCCAGTACTTC	CARGPIQETQYF
.	TRBV4-3	TRBJ2-3	TRBD2	TGCGCCAGCAGCCGGACTAGAGTCGAAGATACGCAGTATTTT	CASSRTRVEDTQYF